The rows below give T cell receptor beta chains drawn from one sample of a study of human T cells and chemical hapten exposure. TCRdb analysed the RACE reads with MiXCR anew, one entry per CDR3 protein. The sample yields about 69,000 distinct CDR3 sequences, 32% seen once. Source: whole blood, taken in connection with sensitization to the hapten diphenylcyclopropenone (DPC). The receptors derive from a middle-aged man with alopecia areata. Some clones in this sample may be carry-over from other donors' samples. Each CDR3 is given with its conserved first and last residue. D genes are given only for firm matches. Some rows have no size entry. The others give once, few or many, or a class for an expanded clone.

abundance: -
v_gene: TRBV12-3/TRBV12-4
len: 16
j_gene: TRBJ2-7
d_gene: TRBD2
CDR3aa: CASSPLLAARSYEQYF
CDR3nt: TGTGCCAGCAGTCCTCTCCTAGCGGCCCGCTCCTACGAGCAGTACTTC

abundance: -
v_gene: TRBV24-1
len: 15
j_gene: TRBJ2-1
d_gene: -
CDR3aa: CATSDPGTGGNEQFF
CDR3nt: TGTGCCACCAGTGATCCTGGGACTGGCGGGAATGAGCAGTTCTTC

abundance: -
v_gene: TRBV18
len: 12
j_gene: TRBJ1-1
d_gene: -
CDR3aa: CASSPGEDSAFF
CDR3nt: TGTGCCAGCTCACCAGGGGAGGATTCAGCTTTCTTT

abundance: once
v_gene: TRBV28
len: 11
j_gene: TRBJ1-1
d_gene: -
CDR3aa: CASKVNTEAFF
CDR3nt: TGTGCCTCAAAAGTGAACACTGAAGCTTTCTTT

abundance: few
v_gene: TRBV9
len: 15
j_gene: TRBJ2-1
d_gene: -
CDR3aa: CASSVTSGSYNEQFF
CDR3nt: TGTGCCAGCAGCGTAACGAGTGGCTCCTACAATGAGCAGTTCTTC

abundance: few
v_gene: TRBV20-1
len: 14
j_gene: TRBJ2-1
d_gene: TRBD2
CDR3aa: CSTSTSGRSNEQFF
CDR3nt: TGCAGTACCTCGACTAGCGGGAGGTCCAATGAGCAGTTCTTC

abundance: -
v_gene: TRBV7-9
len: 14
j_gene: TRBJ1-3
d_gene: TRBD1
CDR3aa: CASSRWDSGNTIYF
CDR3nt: TGTGCCAGCAGCCGCTGGGACAGCGGAAACACCATATATTTT

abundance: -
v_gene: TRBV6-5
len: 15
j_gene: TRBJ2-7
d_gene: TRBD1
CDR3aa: CASSSTGQGAYEQYF
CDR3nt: TGTGCCAGCAGCTCTACCGGACAGGGGGCCTACGAGCAGTACTTC

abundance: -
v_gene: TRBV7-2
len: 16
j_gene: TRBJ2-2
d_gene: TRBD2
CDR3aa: CASSLALLAGAGELFF
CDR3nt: TGTGCCAGCAGCCTAGCCCTCCTAGCGGGAGCCGGGGAGCTGTTTTTT

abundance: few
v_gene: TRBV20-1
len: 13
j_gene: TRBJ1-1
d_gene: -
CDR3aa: CSARNSWNTEAFF
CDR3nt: TGCAGTGCTAGAAACAGCTGGAACACTGAAGCTTTCTTT

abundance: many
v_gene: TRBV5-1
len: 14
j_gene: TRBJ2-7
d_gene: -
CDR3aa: CASSLGGRAYEQYF
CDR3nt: TGCGCCAGCAGCTTGGGGGGGCGCGCCTACGAGCAGTACTTC

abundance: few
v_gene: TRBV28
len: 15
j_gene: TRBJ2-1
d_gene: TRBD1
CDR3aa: CASSSGQGGYNEQFF
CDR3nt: TGTGCCAGCAGTTCGGGACAGGGGGGCTACAATGAGCAGTTCTTC

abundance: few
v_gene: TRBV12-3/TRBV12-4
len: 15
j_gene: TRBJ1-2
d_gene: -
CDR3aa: CASSSPYRVDYGYTF
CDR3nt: TGTGCCAGCAGTTCACCGTACCGGGTAGATTATGGCTACACCTTC

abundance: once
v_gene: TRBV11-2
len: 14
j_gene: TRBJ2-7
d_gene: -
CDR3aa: CASSFLTGTYEQYF
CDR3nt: TGTGCCAGCAGCTTCCTGACGGGCACCTACGAGCAGTACTTC

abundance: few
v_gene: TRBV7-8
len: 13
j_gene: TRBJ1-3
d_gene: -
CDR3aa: CASSRDLGNTIYF
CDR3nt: TGTGCCAGCAGCCGGGACCTAGGAAACACCATATATTTT

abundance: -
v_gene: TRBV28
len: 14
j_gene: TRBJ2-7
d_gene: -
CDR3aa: CASRKGVYTGEQYF
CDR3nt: TGTGCCAGCAGAAAAGGGGTCTACACCGGAGAGCAGTACTTC

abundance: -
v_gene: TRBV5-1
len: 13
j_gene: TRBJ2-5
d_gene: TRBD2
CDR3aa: CASSVAGGETQYF
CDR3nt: TGCGCCAGCAGCGTCGCGGGGGGAGAGACCCAGTACTTC

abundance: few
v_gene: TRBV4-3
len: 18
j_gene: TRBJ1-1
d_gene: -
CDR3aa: CASSQAGRADAVNTEAFF
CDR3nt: TGCGCCAGCAGCCAAGCGGGTAGGGCCGACGCCGTGAACACTGAAGCTTTCTTT

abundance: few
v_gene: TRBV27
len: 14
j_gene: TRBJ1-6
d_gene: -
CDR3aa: CATREGAYNSPLHF
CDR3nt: TGTGCCACGAGGGAGGGAGCCTATAATTCACCCCTCCACTTT

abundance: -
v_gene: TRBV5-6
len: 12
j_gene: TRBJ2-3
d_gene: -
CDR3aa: CASSLMTDTQYF
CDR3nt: TGTGCCAGCAGCTTGATGACAGATACGCAGTATTTT

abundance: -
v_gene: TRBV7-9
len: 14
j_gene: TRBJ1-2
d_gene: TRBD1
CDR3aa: CASSLGTGGYGYTF
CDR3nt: TGTGCCAGCAGCCTGGGGACAGGGGGCTATGGCTACACCTTC

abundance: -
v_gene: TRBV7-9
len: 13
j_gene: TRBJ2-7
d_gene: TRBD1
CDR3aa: CASRAGQGGEQYF
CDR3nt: TGTGCCAGCAGAGCCGGACAGGGCGGCGAGCAGTACTTC

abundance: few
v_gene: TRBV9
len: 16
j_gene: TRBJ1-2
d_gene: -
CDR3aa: CASSTEVGLRNYGYTF
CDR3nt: TGTGCCAGCAGCACGGAAGTAGGGCTTAGGAACTATGGCTACACCTTC

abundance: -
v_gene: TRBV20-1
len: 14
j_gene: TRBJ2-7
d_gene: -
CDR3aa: CSARDQAGYYEQYF
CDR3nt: TGCAGTGCTAGAGATCAGGCGGGATACTACGAGCAGTACTTC